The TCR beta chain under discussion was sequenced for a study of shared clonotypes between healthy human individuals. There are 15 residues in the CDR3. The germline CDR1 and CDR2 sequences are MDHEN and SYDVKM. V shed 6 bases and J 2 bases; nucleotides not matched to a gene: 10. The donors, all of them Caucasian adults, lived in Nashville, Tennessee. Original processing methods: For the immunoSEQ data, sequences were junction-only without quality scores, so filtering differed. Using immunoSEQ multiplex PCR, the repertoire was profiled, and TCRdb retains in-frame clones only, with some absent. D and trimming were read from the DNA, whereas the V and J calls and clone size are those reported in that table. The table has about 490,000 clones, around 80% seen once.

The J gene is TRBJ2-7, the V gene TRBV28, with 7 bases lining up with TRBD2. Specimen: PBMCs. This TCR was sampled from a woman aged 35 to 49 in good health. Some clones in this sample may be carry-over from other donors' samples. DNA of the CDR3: TGTGCCAGCAGAAATATAGCGGGTAACGCCTACGAGCAGTACTTC. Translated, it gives CASRNIAGNAYEQYF.